Each of the 18 T cell receptor beta chains below was sequenced from the same sample in a study of control samples from healthy donors and cancer patients. Repertoires were generated with immunoSEQ multiplex PCR, while TCRdb's copy carries only in-frame clones and drops some. Of about 51,000 clones in the sample, approximately 89% were seen once. The sequenced sample was PBMCs. These receptors all stem from a middle-aged man with colorectal cancer.

The chain is built from TRBV12-3 or TRBV12-4 and TRBJ2-1, with D perhaps matching TRBD1 (5 bases). This CDR3 comprises 13 residues. V gave up 6 bases and J gave up 7 bases, with 13 bases separating them. CDR3 in amino acids: CASSPTTENEQFF. CDR3 nucleotide sequence: TGTGCCAGCAGCCCTACGACAGAGAATGAGCAGTTCTTC.

This chain's CDR3 is CASSLSGNPRTNYGYTF. DNA of the CDR3: TGTGCCAGCAGTTTATCGGGGAACCCACGGACTAACTATGGCTACACCTTC. J is TRBJ1-2 and V is TRBV27, with unresolved D. This CDR3 is 17 amino acids long. Germline CDR1 MNHEY, CDR2 SMNVEV (reference sequence). The V and J ends lost 0 bases and 0 bases respectively, with 14 bases between them.

V and J are TRBV7-8 and TRBJ1-5, with D possibly matching TRBD1 (5 bases). CDR3 length: 13 amino acids. Trimming took 1 base from V and 6 from J, leaving 7 bases between them. In germline, CDR1 is SGHVS, CDR2 FQNEAQ. The CDR3 protein is CASSLDGTQPQHF. The CDR3 nucleotides read TGTGCCAGCAGCTTAGACGGGACTCAGCCCCAGCATTTT.

This clone was counted a single time. The DNA of the CDR3 is TGCGCCAGCAGCCAAGATCGACAGGGTTACAATGAGCAGTTCTTC. It translates to CASSQDRQGYNEQFF. The chain has TRBV4-1 and TRBJ2-1; 7 bases are a match to TRBD1. Germline-derived CDR1 and CDR2 are MGHRA and YSYEKL. V lost 0 bases and J lost 4; bases outside the gene matches: 3. This CDR3 is built from 15 residues.

The chain joins TRBV5-4 to TRBJ2-1; D gene uncertain. The ends were cut back, 4 bases at V and 3 bases at J, with 14 bases in the middle. The CDR3 extends over 15 amino acids. Germline CDR1 is SGHNT and CDR2 is YYREEE (reference sequence). Written as DNA, the CDR3 is TGTGCCAGCAGCCCATACAACCGAGGCTACAATGAGCAGTTCTTC. Encoded protein: CASSPYNRGYNEQFF.

The chain employs TRBV6-5 and TRBJ1-5; no definite D call. Germline V lookup: CDR1 MNHEY, CDR2 SVGAGI. The V gene lost 6 bases and the J gene lost 10 bases, with 16 bases spanning the gap. The CDR3 is 13 amino acids. The CDR3 region has the DNA TGTGCCAGCAGGGAGGTGAATAGTGGTCCCCAGCATTTT. The encoded protein is CASREVNSGPQHF.

The CDR3 DNA follows: TGTGCCAGCAGTCTCAGGGGGCTAGGAAACACCATATATTTT. Translated, it gives CASSLRGLGNTIYF. The J gene is TRBJ1-3, the V gene TRBV28; 8 bases line up with TRBD1. CDR3 length equals 14 residues. The germline CDR1 and CDR2 sequences are MDHEN and SYDVKM. V lost 5 bases, J lost 4 bases, and 4 bases stayed unmatched.

The chain combines TRBV12-3 or TRBV12-4 with TRBJ1-4, with D perhaps matching TRBD1 (6 bases). V dropped 8 bases and J dropped 5 bases, with 12 bases sitting between them. The CDR3 covers 13 residues. CDR3 nucleotides: TGTGCCAGCCTAAGGACAGTCAATGAAAAACTGTTTTTT. It yields the protein CASLRTVNEKLFF.

The rearrangement links TRBV14 to TRBJ2-1; perhaps TRBD1 as D (6 bases). This CDR3 spans 15 amino acids. The germline gives CDR1 SGHDN, CDR2 FVKESK. Trimming cost V 5 bases and J 2 bases, with 13 bases left between them. Written as DNA, the CDR3 is TGTGCCAGCAGCTGGAGCAGGGGACCCTACAATGAGCAGTTCTTC. This gives the protein CASSWSRGPYNEQFF.

V is TRBV7-9 and J is TRBJ2-7; D is ambiguous. The CDR3 consists of 13 residues. Trimming pared 5 bases from V and 3 bases from J, leaving 11 bases between. The V gene's germline CDR1 is SEHNR and CDR2 FQNEAQ (reference sequence). The CDR3 bases are TGTGCCAGCAGCCTGGAGAGCATCTACGAGCAGTACTTC. This sequence encodes CASSLESIYEQYF.

This clone was seen only once. The chain links TRBV11-3 to TRBJ2-5, with TRBD1 identical over 10 bases. With 4 bases clipped from V and 7 bases from J, the junction kept 9 bases outside the gene matches. The V gene's germline CDR1 is SGHNT and CDR2 YENEEA. The CDR3 contains 15 residues. The CDR3 DNA reads TGTGCCAGCAGCTACGGGACAGGGGACGTCGGGACCCAGTACTTC. Its translation is CASSYGTGDVGTQYF.

The V call is TRBV6-2 or TRBV6-3, the J call TRBJ2-3; D is tentatively TRBD1 or TRBD2 (6 bases each). Trimming took off 0 bases at V and 1 base at J, with 11 bases between the two ends. CDR1 is MNHEY and CDR2 is SVGEGT in the germline V gene. The CDR3 contains 16 residues. CDR3 nucleotides: TGTGCCAGCAGTTACTCGGGGGGCTGGGGCACAGATACGCAGTATTTT. Translation: CASSYSGGWGTDTQYF.

The rearrangement links TRBV5-1 to TRBJ2-7; 11 bases fit TRBD2. V was pared by 7 bases and J by 4 bases, with 7 bases of the junction left unmatched. The CDR3 is 14 amino acids. Germline assignment: CDR1 SGHRS and CDR2 YFSETQ. The CDR3 region has the DNA TGCGCCAGCGGCCCCACTAGCGGGAGTTACGAGCAGTACTTC. It encodes CASGPTSGSYEQYF.

The chain recombines TRBV15 with TRBJ2-2; TRBD2 aligns across 7 bases. Looked up from germline, CDR1 is LNHNV and CDR2 is YYDKDF (reference sequence). The CDR3 is 18 residues long. V shed 5 bases and J 6 bases; nucleotides not matched to a gene: 18. In DNA form, the CDR3 reads TGTGCCACCAGCGCGGCAAAATGGGCGGGAGATATGGCCGGGGAGCTGTTTTTT. It is translated as CATSAAKWAGDMAGELFF.

The gene calls are TRBV5-6 and TRBJ1-1; D not resolved. In germline, CDR1 is SGHDT, CDR2 YYEEEE. This CDR3 is built from 13 residues. The V and J ends lost 1 base and 7 bases respectively, with 11 bases between them. The CDR3 bases are TGTGCCAGCAGCTTGTGGAGGGCAGATGAAGCTTTCTTT. Translation: CASSLWRADEAFF.

The chain carries TRBV9 and TRBJ1-1; TRBD1 matches 7 bases. The germline V gene encodes CDR1 SGDLS and CDR2 YYNGEE. The CDR3 runs 14 residues. V was clipped by 0 bases and J by 8 bases; unmatched bases: 7. The CDR3 protein is CASSVEDRATEAFF. CDR3 coding DNA: TGTGCCAGCAGCGTAGAAGACAGGGCAACGGAAGCTTTCTTT. Supplemented by reference TRBV9 and TRBJ1-1, the full variable domain reads DSGVTQTPKHLITATGQRVTLRCSPRSGDLSVYWYQQSLDQGLQFLIQYYNGEERAKGNILERFSAQQFPDLHSELNLSSLELGDSALYFCASSVEDRATEAFFGQGTRLTVV.

V usage is TRBV5-6 and J usage is TRBJ1-3; the D gene is possibly TRBD1 (6 bases). Deletions cut 4 bases from V and 0 bases from J, with 14 bases between. There are 16 residues in the CDR3. Germline V CDR1 and CDR2: SGHDT, YYEEEE. This CDR3 is CASSQTGAFSGNTIYF. CDR3 in DNA: TGTGCCAGCAGCCAGACAGGCGCATTCTCTGGAAACACCATATATTTT.

V is TRBV30 and J is TRBJ1-2, with 7 bases fitting TRBD1. V trimming: 2 bases; J trimming: 6 bases; junction bases outside the gene matches: 9. Per germline, CDR1 GTSNPN and CDR2 SVGIG (reference sequence). This CDR3 region has 14 residues. CDR3 in amino acids: CAWSFSTGRDGYTF. DNA for the CDR3: TGTGCCTGGAGTTTCTCGACAGGGAGGGATGGCTACACCTTC. The whole variable domain, remainder taken from reference TRBV30 and TRBJ1-2, is SQTIHQWPATLVQPVGSPLSLECTVEGTSNPNLYWYRQAAGRGLQLLFYSVGIGQISSEVPQNLSASRPQDRQFILSSKKLLLSDSGFYLCAWSFSTGRDGYTFGSGTRLTVV.